One sample yielded the 18 T cell receptor beta chains listed below, sequenced in a study of blood T cell repertoires in COVID-19. Libraries were prepared by immunoSEQ multiplex PCR; TCRdb keeps only in-frame clonotypes and omits some of them. The table records some 350,000 clones, 80% to 90% of them present only once. Sequenced: peripheral blood. The source is a woman between 50 and 59 years old with COVID-19, enrolled during active disease.

This clone was counted ten times or more. The CDR3 nucleotides read TGTGCAAGTCGCTTCGAGGGCGCGGCTGAAGCTTTCTTT. Its translation: CASRFEGAAEAFF. The genes are TRBV12-2 and TRBJ1-1. TRBV12-2 is a documented pseudogene. The CDR3 spans 13 residues.

The chain joins TRBV19 to TRBJ2-7; maybe TRBD1 (6 bases). This CDR3 contains 14 residues. The germline V and J ends were trimmed by 5 bases and 2 bases, with 13 bases remaining between them. Per germline, CDR1 LNHDA and CDR2 SQIVND (reference sequence). This CDR3 is CASSGGPQAYEQYF. The CDR3 DNA follows: TGTGCCAGTAGTGGGGGCCCCCAAGCCTACGAGCAGTACTTC.

The chain links TRBV15 to TRBJ2-4; possible D gene TRBD2, 7 bases. CDR1 is LNHNV, CDR2 YYDKDF, per germline (reference sequence). V was cut by 7 bases and J by 13 bases, with 20 bases left in between. This CDR3 has 13 residues. The CDR3 DNA reads as TGTGCCACCACCAGGGGAGGGGAACCGTTACAGTACTTC. The encoded protein is CATTRGGEPLQYF.

The J gene is TRBJ2-7, the V gene TRBV5-1, with 9 bases aligning to TRBD2. The CDR3 loop spans 18 amino acids. Germline V gene sequence: CDR1 SGHRS, CDR2 YFSETQ. The V and J ends lost 4 bases and 0 bases, in that order; junction bases with no gene match: 14. The DNA of the CDR3 is TGCGCCAGCAGCCCTAGGGGAGCGGGAGGCAGGAGCTCCTACGAGCAGTACTTC. Translating it yields CASSPRGAGGRSSYEQYF.

The chain uses TRBV14 and TRBJ2-1, with D possibly being TRBD2 (6 bases). Trimming removed 3 bases from V and 6 bases from J, with 12 bases in between. There are 14 residues in the CDR3. CDR1 is SGHDN and CDR2 is FVKESK in the germline V gene. The CDR3 protein is CASSQDYGFNEQFF. The CDR3 coding sequence is TGTGCCAGCAGCCAGGACTATGGTTTCAATGAGCAGTTCTTC.

This chain joins TRBV7-2 and TRBJ2-1; TRBD1 matches at 9 bases. The CDR3 sequence is 15 residues long. Germline V gene lookup returns CDR1 SGHTA and CDR2 FQGNSA. The V and J ends lost 5 bases and 5 bases, in that order; junction bases with no gene match: 7. CDR3 DNA: TGTGCCAGCAGCCCCGGGACAGGGAATCACAATGAGCAGTTCTTC. Translation gives CASSPGTGNHNEQFF.

The chain joins TRBV9 to TRBJ1-1; tentative D call: TRBD1 (5 bases). V was pared by 0 bases and J by 10 bases, with 13 bases between. This CDR3 is built from 13 residues. Per germline, CDR1 SGDLS and CDR2 YYNGEE. The CDR3 region is CASSVEGQGVAFF. The CDR3 coding sequence is TGTGCCAGCAGCGTAGAGGGCCAGGGTGTAGCTTTCTTT.

The chain links TRBV29-1 to TRBJ2-5, with D perhaps TRBD1 (5 bases). V lost 5 bases, J lost 4 bases, and 17 bases lay in between. The germline V gene has CDR1 SQVTM and CDR2 ANQGSEA. The CDR3 is 14 residues long. This CDR3 is CSVITWAGIETQYF. For the CDR3, the DNA is TGCAGCGTTATTACGTGGGCAGGGATAGAGACCCAGTACTTC.

This chain links TRBV11-2 with TRBJ2-7; D not certain. Germline CDR1 reads SGHAT; CDR2 reads FQNNGV. This CDR3 has 13 amino acids. V shed 0 bases and J shed 6 bases, with 9 bases lying between them. CDR3 residues: CASSLDRVREQYF. CDR3 bases: TGTGCCAGCAGCTTAGATCGGGTGCGCGAGCAGTACTTC.

The rearrangement links TRBV6-5 to TRBJ2-1, with 10 bases aligning to TRBD1. The CDR3 has 16 amino acids. The J segment lost 2 bases and the V segment lost 1 base, leaving 2 bases of the junction unmatched. In germline, CDR1 is MNHEY, CDR2 SVGAGI. CDR3 coding DNA: TGTGCCAGCAGTTACTACGGGACAGGGGCCTACAATGAGCAGTTCTTC. This gives the protein CASSYYGTGAYNEQFF.

The CDR3 loop is CASSQATGSYNSPLHF. The DNA of the CDR3 is TGCGCCAGCAGCCAAGCGACAGGCTCCTATAATTCACCCCTCCACTTT. The V call is TRBV4-1, the J call TRBJ1-6; D possibly corresponds to TRBD1 (6 bases). This CDR3 region has 16 residues. V dropped 1 base and J dropped 0 bases, with 7 bases sitting between them. In germline, CDR1 is MGHRA, CDR2 YSYEKL.

In its sample, this clone was seen once. The genes are TRBV4-3 and TRBJ2-7, with 12 nucleotides matching TRBD2. V shed 1 base, J shed 13 bases, and the junction held 8 bases outside the gene matches. This CDR3 is built from 14 residues. Germline V lookup: CDR1 LGHNA, CDR2 YSLEER. The CDR3 here is CASSQGLAGGRYYF. The CDR3, as DNA: TGCGCCAGCAGCCAAGGTCTAGCGGGAGGGCGGTATTACTTC.

The rearrangement uses TRBV5-1 and TRBJ2-7; maybe TRBD1 (6 bases). V lost 0 bases and J lost 0, with 10 bases in between. Germline V gene lookup returns CDR1 SGHRS and CDR2 YFSETQ. This CDR3 spans 15 amino acids. CDR3 nucleotide sequence: TGCGCCAGCAGCTTGGGGGGGCGAAACTCCTACGAGCAGTACTTC. Translation: CASSLGGRNSYEQYF. The full variable domain, in which reference TRBV5-1 and TRBJ2-7 provide the parts outside the CDR3, is KAGVTQTPRYLIKTRGQQVTLSCSPISGHRSVSWYQQTPGQGLQFLFEYFSETQRNKGNFPGRFSGRQFSNSRSEMNVSTLELGDSALYLCASSLGGRNSYEQYFGPGTRLTVT.

Only one count was recorded for this clone. The chain carries TRBV27 and TRBJ1-5, with 8 positions matching TRBD1. J gave up 3 bases and V 2 bases, and 3 bases lay outside the gene matches. CDR1 MNHEY and CDR2 SMNVEV come from the germline V gene (reference sequence). The CDR3 has 15 residues. The CDR3 bases are TGTGCCAGCAGTTTACGGACAGGGCTCAATCAGCCCCAGCATTTT. Residues: CASSLRTGLNQPQHF.

The V call is TRBV6-5, the J call TRBJ2-7, with 11 bases aligning to TRBD2. Losses at the gene ends were 8 bases for V and 2 bases for J; bases not matched to a gene: 8. CDR3 length equals 15 residues. The germline CDR1 and CDR2 sequences are MNHEY and SVGAGI. This CDR3 is CASGKGTSGTYEQYF. CDR3 nucleotide sequence: TGTGCCAGCGGAAAAGGGACTAGCGGAACCTACGAGCAGTACTTC.

This clone has more than one count but fewer than ten. The chain joins TRBV5-1 to TRBJ2-1; TRBD1 agrees at 8 bases. Trimming removed 4 bases from V and 3 bases from J; junction bases left unmatched: 6. The CDR3 loop spans 15 amino acids. Germline loops: CDR1 SGHRS, CDR2 YFSETQ. As DNA, the CDR3 is TGCGCCAGCAGCCCAGGACAGGGCTTCTACAATGAGCAGTTCTTC. As protein: CASSPGQGFYNEQFF.

This sequence joins TRBV15 and TRBJ1-1; the D gene is possibly TRBD1 (6 bases). The CDR3 consists of 22 residues. V shed 0 bases and J shed 0 bases, with 29 bases lying between them. Germline CDR1 reads LNHNV; CDR2 reads YYDKDF (reference sequence). The DNA of the CDR3 is TGTGCCACCAGCAGAGATTGGGACCCCCGGGACAACCTGGCCGCCATGAACACTGAAGCTTTCTTT. Its protein product is CATSRDWDPRDNLAAMNTEAFF.

This sequence joins TRBV6-5 and TRBJ1-1; 10 bases are shared with TRBD1. Germline V gives CDR1 MNHEY, CDR2 SVGAGI. V dropped 1 base and J dropped 1; count of bases not matched to a gene: 3. The CDR3 is made up of 16 amino acids. The CDR3 DNA sequence: TGTGCCAGCAGTTACTTGCGGGACAGGGGGAACACTGAAGCTTTCTTT. Its translation: CASSYLRDRGNTEAFF.